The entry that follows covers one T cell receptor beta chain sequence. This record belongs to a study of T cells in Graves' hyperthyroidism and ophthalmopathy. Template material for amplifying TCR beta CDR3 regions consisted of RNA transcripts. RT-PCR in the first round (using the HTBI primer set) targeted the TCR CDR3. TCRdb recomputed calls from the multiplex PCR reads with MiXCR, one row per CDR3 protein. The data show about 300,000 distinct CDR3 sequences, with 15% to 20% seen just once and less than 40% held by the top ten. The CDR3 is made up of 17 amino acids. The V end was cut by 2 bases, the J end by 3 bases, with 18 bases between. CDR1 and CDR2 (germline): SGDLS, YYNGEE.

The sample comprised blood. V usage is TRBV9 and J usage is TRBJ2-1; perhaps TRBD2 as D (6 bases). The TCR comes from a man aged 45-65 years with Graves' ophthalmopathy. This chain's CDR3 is CASSVGHPAGSYNEQFF. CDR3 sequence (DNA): TGTGCCAGCAGCGTGGGTCATCCGGCGGGGAGCTACAATGAGCAGTTCTTC.